These 10 T cell receptor beta chains were all obtained from the same sample, sequenced in a study of naive and memory T cell subsets. The beta constant-region primer was an equimolar mix of two oligonucleotides covering TRBC1 and TRBC2. Ligated cDNA was amplified by four rounds of PCR with nested alpha and beta constant-region primers and SP2. TCRdb reprocessed the UMI-ligation and nested PCR reads with MiXCR, giving one entry per CDR3 protein. The table shows roughly 100,000 distinct CDR3 sequences, with 13% to 15% occurring only once. The antigens for these receptors are not known. Study-level results: A few larger clonotypes appeared in naive repertoires, especially CD8, possibly memory cells re-expressing CD45RA.

The sample consisted of naive CD8+ T cells from blood. The source of these receptors is a human donor in good health.

The J gene is TRBJ2-3, the V gene TRBV11-2; D gene ambiguous. This CDR3 has 14 amino acids. Deletions cut 0 bases from V and 4 bases from J, with 8 bases between. CDR1 and CDR2 from the germline V gene are SGHAT and FQNNGV. The DNA of the CDR3 is TGTGCCAGCAGCTTAGAGTATGACCCAGATACGCAGTATTTT. Its protein is CASSLEYDPDTQYF.

This chain connects TRBV4-3 to TRBJ2-5, with 9 bases fitting TRBD2. With V trimmed by 4 bases and J by 3 bases, 3 bases remained unmatched. Germline values: CDR1 LGHNA, CDR2 YSLEER. The CDR3 contains 14 residues. The CDR3 coding sequence is TGCGCCAGCAGCCTTAGACTAGCGGAAGAGACCCAGTACTTC. Protein: CASSLRLAEETQYF.

This clonotype was seen a few times. The chain employs TRBV7-9 and TRBJ1-1, with 8 positions matching TRBD1. The CDR3 runs to 15 residues. V was pared by 5 bases and J by 1 base, with 6 bases of the junction left unmatched. CDR1 SEHNR and CDR2 FQNEAQ come from the germline V gene (reference sequence). The CDR3 is CASSSPGTGNTEAFF. The CDR3 nucleotides are TGTGCCAGCAGCAGTCCCGGGACAGGGAACACTGAAGCTTTCTTT.

This clonotype came up a few times. The chain employs TRBV7-3 and TRBJ2-3; tentative D call: TRBD2 (6 bases). The CDR3 spans 15 residues. CDR1 SGHTA and CDR2 FQGTGA come from the germline V gene. Between the trimmed V and J ends, which lost 1 base and 4 bases, there was a span of 12 bases. CDR3 nucleotide sequence: TGTGCCAGCAGCTTAAGCGGGGCGGTGGCAGATACGCAGTATTTT. Translated: CASSLSGAVADTQYF.

The chain combines TRBV9 with TRBJ2-3; D may be TRBD1 (6 bases). The CDR3 extends over 19 amino acids. Germline values: CDR1 SGDLS, CDR2 YYNGEE. V lost 1 base to trimming and J lost 2 bases, with 23 bases between them. CDR3 region: CASSVPIDRSPTTTDTQYF. The CDR3 DNA reads TGTGCCAGCAGCGTACCTATTGACAGGTCCCCCACCACCACAGATACGCAGTATTTT.

This rearrangement joins TRBV20-1 to TRBJ2-2; D assignment may be TRBD1 or TRBD2 (5 bases each). V shed 3 bases and J shed 0 bases, with 5 bases lying between them. Germline-derived CDR1 and CDR2 are DFQATT and SNEGSKA (reference sequence). The CDR3 extends over 13 amino acids. This CDR3 is CSARGANTGELFF. The CDR3 DNA reads TGCAGTGCTAGGGGGGCGAACACCGGGGAGCTGTTTTTT.

This clonotype was counted between two and nine times. The chain recombines TRBV4-3 with TRBJ1-1; D gene unclear. Germline CDR1 is LGHNA and CDR2 is YSLEER. Trimming took off 0 bases at V and 6 bases at J, with 11 bases between the two ends. This CDR3 is built from 14 residues. The CDR3 is CASSQDLLQPEAFF. The DNA of the CDR3 is TGCGCCAGCAGCCAAGACCTCCTCCAGCCTGAAGCTTTCTTT.

The sample holds many counts of this clonotype. This chain joins TRBV29-1 and TRBJ1-6; 9 positions agree with TRBD1. The CDR3 totals 13 residues. Germline V CDR1 and CDR2: SQVTM, ANQGSEA. The junction had 3 bases not matched to a gene; V was cut back by 6 bases and J by 6 bases. In DNA form, the CDR3 reads TGCAGCGTCTACAGGGGGCCTAATTCACCCCTCCACTTT. This codes for CSVYRGPNSPLHF.

This chain joins TRBV29-1 and TRBJ1-1; no firm D call. This CDR3 contains 11 residues. Trimming took off 4 bases at V and 3 bases at J, with 6 bases between the two ends. CDR1 SQVTM and CDR2 ANQGSEA come from the germline V gene. The CDR3 is CSVVPDTEAFF. In DNA, the CDR3 is TGCAGCGTTGTCCCGGACACTGAAGCTTTCTTT.

The chain joins TRBV12-3 or TRBV12-4 to TRBJ2-5; D perhaps matches TRBD2 (5 bases). The ends were cut back, 4 bases at V and 0 bases at J, with 18 bases in the middle. The CDR3 spans 17 residues. CDR3 loop: CASSWESGGEDQETQYF. The CDR3 nucleotides are TGTGCCAGCAGTTGGGAGAGTGGTGGCGAGGACCAAGAGACCCAGTACTTC.